This paragraph covers one T cell receptor (beta chain) sequence. These data come from a study of cytomegalovirus exposure and HLA in healthy donors. About the research overall: The 130 or so validation repertoires used a platform that matched the one used for the approximately 670 first-cohort repertoires, as a later analysis reported.

Here immunoSEQ multiplex PCR was the method, and the copy in TCRdb shows in-frame clones only, minus some. The table lists some 310,000 clones, nearly 90% of them singletons. The sequence was collected from a man aged 30 to 39 in good health and CMV-seronegative. The sample was PBMCs.

Here the CDR3 reads CAWGRRAWEKLFF. The CDR3 nucleotides read TGTGCCTGGGGGCGCAGGGCCTGGGAAAAACTGTTTTTT. The chain combines TRBV30 with TRBJ1-4; the D gene is possibly TRBD1 (5 bases). There are 13 residues in the CDR3. V was cut by 5 bases and J by 8 bases, with 15 bases left in between. From germline, CDR1 is GTSNPN and CDR2 SVGIG (reference sequence).